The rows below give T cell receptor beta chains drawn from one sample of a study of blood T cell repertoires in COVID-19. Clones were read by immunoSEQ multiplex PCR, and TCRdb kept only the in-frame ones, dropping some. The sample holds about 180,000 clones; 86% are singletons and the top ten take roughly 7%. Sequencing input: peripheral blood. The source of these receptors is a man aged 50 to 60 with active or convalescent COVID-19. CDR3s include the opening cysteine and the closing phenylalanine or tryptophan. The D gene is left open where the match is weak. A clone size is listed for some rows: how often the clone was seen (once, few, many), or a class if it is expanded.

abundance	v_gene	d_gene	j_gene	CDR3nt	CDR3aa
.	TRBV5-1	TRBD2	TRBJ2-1	TGCGCCAGCAGCTTGGGACTAGCCTCCTACAATGAGCAGTTCTTC	CASSLGLASYNEQFF
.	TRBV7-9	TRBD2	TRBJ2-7	TGTGCCAGCAGCGAGAACCCGGGACTAGCGGGAAGATCCTACGAGCAGTACTTC	CASSENPGLAGRSYEQYF
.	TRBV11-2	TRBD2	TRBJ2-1	TGTGCCAGCAGCTTACATAGCGGGAGGCCTACCACCTACAATGAGCAGTTCTTC	CASSLHSGRPTTYNEQFF
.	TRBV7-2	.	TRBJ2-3	TGTGCCAGCAGCTTAGCTGGGCTAGGGGCGGATACGCAGTATTTT	CASSLAGLGADTQYF
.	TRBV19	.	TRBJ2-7	TGTGCCAGTAGTGCGGGATTTTACGAGCAGTACTTC	CASSAGFYEQYF
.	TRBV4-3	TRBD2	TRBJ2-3	TGCGCCAGCAGCCAATTGGAGCGGGGAGGCACAGATACGCAGTATTTT	CASSQLERGGTDTQYF
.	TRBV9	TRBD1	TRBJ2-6	TGTGCCAGCACCGGGACAGGGGGGAGCTCTGGGGCCAACGTCCTGACTTTC	CASTGTGGSSGANVLTF
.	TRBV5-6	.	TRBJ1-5	TGTGCCAGCAGCTTGGCCCACGGTCAGCCCCAGCATTTT	CASSLAHGQPQHF
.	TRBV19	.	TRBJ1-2	TGTGCCAGTAGTATCCCCACGGGAGGCTACACCTTC	CASSIPTGGYTF
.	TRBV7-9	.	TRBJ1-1	TGTGCCAGCAGCCCGAGGGGGGGGCAGAGGACTGAAGCTTTCTTT	CASSPRGGQRTEAFF
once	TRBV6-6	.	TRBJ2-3	TGTGCCAGCAGTAAACCCGAGACGGGGATCTATACGCAGTATTTT	CASSKPETGIYTQYF
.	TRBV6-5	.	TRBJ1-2	TGTGCCAGCAGTTACTCGGACAGAAATACTAACTATGGCTACACCTTC	CASSYSDRNTNYGYTF
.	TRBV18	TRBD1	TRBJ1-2	TGTGCCAGCTCACCCGGGACAGATAACTATGGCTACACCTTC	CASSPGTDNYGYTF
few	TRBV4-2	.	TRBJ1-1	TGTGCCAGCAGCCGCCAGTATGGCACTGAAGCTTTCTTT	CASSRQYGTEAFF
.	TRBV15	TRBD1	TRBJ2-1	TGTGCCACCAGCAGAACCGGGACAGCGCCGTGGGATGAGCAGTTCTTC	CATSRTGTAPWDEQFF
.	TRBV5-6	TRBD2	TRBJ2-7	TGTGCCAGCAGCCCGAGGACTAGCGGGAAGAGGCATGAGCAGTACTTC	CASSPRTSGKRHEQYF
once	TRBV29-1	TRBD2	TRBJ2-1	TGCAGCACCAATGAACCCCGCGCTAGCGGGAGCAATGAGCAGTTCTTC	CSTNEPRASGSNEQFF
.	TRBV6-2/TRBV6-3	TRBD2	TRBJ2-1	TGTGCCAGCAGTAGCGGGGGGGCCTACAATGAGCAGTTCTTC	CASSSGGAYNEQFF
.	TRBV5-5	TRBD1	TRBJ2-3	TGTGCCAGCAGCGCCCTGGGACAGGGAGGCACAGATACGCAGTATTTT	CASSALGQGGTDTQYF
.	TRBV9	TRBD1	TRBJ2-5	TGTGCCAGCAGCGACCGGGACAGGGTGGAAGAGACCCAGTACTTC	CASSDRDRVEETQYF
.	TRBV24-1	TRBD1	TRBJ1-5	TGTGCCACCAGTGACTCGGGACAGGGTCAACAGCCCCAGCATTTT	CATSDSGQGQQPQHF
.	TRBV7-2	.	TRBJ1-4	TGTGCCAGCAGCTTAGTTCGGGGTGCGGCAACTAATGAAAAACTGTTTTTT	CASSLVRGAATNEKLFF
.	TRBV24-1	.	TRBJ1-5	TGTGCCACCAGTGACCCCCCCCACAATCAGCCCCAGCATTTT	CATSDPPHNQPQHF
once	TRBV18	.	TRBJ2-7	TGTGCCAGCTCACCATCAGTGCTGCGGGACTACGAGCAGTACTTC	CASSPSVLRDYEQYF
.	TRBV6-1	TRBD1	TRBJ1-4	TGTGCCAGCAGTGAAGGGGACAGGTTAAATGAAAAACTGTTTTTT	CASSEGDRLNEKLFF
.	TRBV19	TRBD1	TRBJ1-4	TGTGCCAGTAGTACCAGGGGGCGTGGTGAAAAACTGTTTTTT	CASSTRGRGEKLFF
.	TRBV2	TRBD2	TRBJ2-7	TGTGCCAGCAGCGGGACTAGCGGGAGTGGCGACGAGCAGTACTTC	CASSGTSGSGDEQYF
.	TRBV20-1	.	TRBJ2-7	TGCAGTGCTAGAACGACCGGGGAGCAGTACTTC	CSARTTGEQYF
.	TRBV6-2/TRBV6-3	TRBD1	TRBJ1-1	TGTGCCAGCAGTTCTAATAGACAGGGGGCTGGTACTGAAGCTTTCTTT	CASSSNRQGAGTEAFF
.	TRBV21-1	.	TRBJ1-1	TGTGCCAGCAGCAAAGGGCACCCTGAAGCTTTCTTT	CASSKGHPEAFF
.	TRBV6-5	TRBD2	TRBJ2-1	TGTGCCAGCAGTTACTTAGGTGCGGGGGGCCTCGATGAGCAGTTCTTC	CASSYLGAGGLDEQFF
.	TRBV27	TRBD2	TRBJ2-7	TGTGCCAGCAGTTTGTCCCACTCCCCTAGCGGGAGCAGACAGTACTTC	CASSLSHSPSGSRQYF
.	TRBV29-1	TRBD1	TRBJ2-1	TGCAGCACGAGCTCCGGGACAGGGAATGAGCAGTTCTTC	CSTSSGTGNEQFF
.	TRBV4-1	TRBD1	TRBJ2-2	TGCGCCAGCAGCCAGTCCCAGGGGGCCACCGGGGAGCTGTTTTTT	CASSQSQGATGELFF
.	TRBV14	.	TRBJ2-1	TGTGCCAGCAGCCAAGCACAGAGCTCCTACAATGAGCAGTTCTTC	CASSQAQSSYNEQFF
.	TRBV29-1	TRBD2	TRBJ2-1	TGCAGCGTTGAACTAGCGGGCCCCTCGCAAGATGAGCAGTTCTTC	CSVELAGPSQDEQFF
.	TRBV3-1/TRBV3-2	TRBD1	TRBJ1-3	TGTGCCAGCAGCAGGACAGGGTCGACTGGAAACACCATATATTTT	CASSRTGSTGNTIYF
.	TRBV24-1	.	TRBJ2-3	TGTGCCACCAGTTCCCGTACAGTGACAGATACGCAGTATTTT	CATSSRTVTDTQYF
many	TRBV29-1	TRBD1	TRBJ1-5	TGCAGCGTTCGGACAGGGAATAGCAATCAGCCCCAGCATTTT	CSVRTGNSNQPQHF
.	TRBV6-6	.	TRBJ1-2	TGTGCCAGCAGTTACTCGACTGGGTCGGGCTACACCTTC	CASSYSTGSGYTF
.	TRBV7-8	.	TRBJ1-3	TGTGCCAGCAGCTTAGAACAGGCAGACACCATATATTTT	CASSLEQADTIYF
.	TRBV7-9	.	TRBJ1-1	TGTGCCAGCAGCTTATCCGGGTATACTGAAGCTTTCTTT	CASSLSGYTEAFF
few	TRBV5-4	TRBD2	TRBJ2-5	TGTGCCAGCAGCACACTAGCGGGGGACCAAGAGACCCAGTACTTC	CASSTLAGDQETQYF
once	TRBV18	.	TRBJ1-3	TGTGCCAGCTCACCACCGGGCATTTCAGGGGGAAACACCATATATTTT	CASSPPGISGGNTIYF
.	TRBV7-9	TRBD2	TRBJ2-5	TGTGCCAGCAGCCCCAGCGGGAGCGAGACCCAGTACTTC	CASSPSGSETQYF
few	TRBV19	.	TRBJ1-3	TGTGCCAGTAGTATCGGAGGCAGTGCTGGAAACACCATATATTTT	CASSIGGSAGNTIYF
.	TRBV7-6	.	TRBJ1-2	TGTGCCAGCAGCTTAGCGTCGGGGGGGGTCAGCTATGGCTACACCTTC	CASSLASGGVSYGYTF
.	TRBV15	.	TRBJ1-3	TGTGCCACCAGCAGAGGAGGGACAACCTCTGGAAACACCATATATTTT	CATSRGGTTSGNTIYF
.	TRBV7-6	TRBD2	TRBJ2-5	TGTGCCAGCAGCTTGACTAGCCTGCAGACCCAGTACTTC	CASSLTSLQTQYF
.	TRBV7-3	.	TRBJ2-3	TGTGCCAGCAGCATGAGCCGCACAGATACGCAGTATTTT	CASSMSRTDTQYF
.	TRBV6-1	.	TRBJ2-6	TGTGCCAGCAGTGAACACAACCTCTCTGGGGCCAACGTCCTGACTTTC	CASSEHNLSGANVLTF